This T cell receptor (beta chain) was documented in a study of cytomegalovirus exposure and HLA in healthy donors. General study points: Reports showed the classifier diagnosing cytomegalovirus status with high specificity and sensitivity. Most observed TCR sequences were rare, whereas some public TCRs were detected in many donors. Analysis was carried out at a later point, and it linked a missense DCLRE1C variant to TCR beta V- and J-gene trimming.

PCR was performed using 60 Vbeta and 13 Jbeta primers. The assay was immunoSEQ multiplex PCR, and TCRdb's table has in-frame clones only and misses some. The sample carries about 160,000 clones, around 76% recorded once. Nominally healthy donors provided the samples, though records likely missed some immune exposures. Losses at the gene ends were 1 base for V and 4 bases for J; bases not matched to a gene: 7. The CDR3 covers 16 residues. CDR1 and CDR2 from the germline V gene are LGHNA and YSLEER. As for this clone: The antigen remains unidentified.

The rearrangement uses TRBV4-3 and TRBJ2-3, with 8 bases identical to TRBD1. Input material: PBMCs. This TCR derives from a man in his sixties in good health and CMV-seronegative. The CDR3 region has the DNA TGCGCCAGCAGCCAAGGGGTGGGACAGGTGGCAGATACGCAGTATTTT. Protein product: CASSQGVGQVADTQYF.